The clone carrying this T cell receptor beta chain showed up just a few times. This entry comes from a study of shared T cell receptors in the human thymus. Repertoires were generated with immunoSEQ multiplex PCR, while TCRdb's copy carries only in-frame clones and drops some. The repertoire holds 600,000 to 900,000 clones, roughly 85% seen once, with approximately 0.01% in the top ten. CDR1 and CDR2 from the germline V gene are SGHTS and YDEGEE. V was trimmed by 0 bases and J by 9 bases, leaving 23 bases between them. CDR3 length equals 17 residues. A further study also used this sample, focusing on human thymus T cells.

The source of this sequence is a girl under three years old with a congenital heart defect. Sequences were obtained from thymocytes. The gene calls are TRBV5-8 and TRBJ2-3; tentatively, D is TRBD2 (7 bases). CDR3 nucleotide sequence: TGTGCCAGCAGCTTGGAAATGGGGGGGCCCCCTCATTGGACGCAGTATTTT. This sequence encodes CASSLEMGGPPHWTQYF.